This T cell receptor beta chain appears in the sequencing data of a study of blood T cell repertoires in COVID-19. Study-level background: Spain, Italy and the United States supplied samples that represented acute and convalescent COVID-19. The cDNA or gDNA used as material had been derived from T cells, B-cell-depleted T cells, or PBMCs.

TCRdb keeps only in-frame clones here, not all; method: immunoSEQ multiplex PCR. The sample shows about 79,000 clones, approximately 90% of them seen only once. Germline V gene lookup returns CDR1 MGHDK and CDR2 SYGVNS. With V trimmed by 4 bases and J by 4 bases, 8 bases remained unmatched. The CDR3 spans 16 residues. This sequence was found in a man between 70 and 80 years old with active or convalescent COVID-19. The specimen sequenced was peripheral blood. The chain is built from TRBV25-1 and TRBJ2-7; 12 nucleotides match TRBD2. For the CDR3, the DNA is TGTGCCAGCAGTGGGCTAACTAGCGGGAGGATTTACGAGCAGTACTTC. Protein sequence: CASSGLTSGRIYEQYF.